The sequence of this T cell receptor beta chain was determined in a study of shared clonotypes between healthy human individuals (dated by TCRdb to the early 2020s). Study-wide context: The cohort included a few men and a couple of women between 18 and 49 years of age. For each donor, CD4 naive and CD4 memory were each given three plates, CD8 naive was given two plates, and CD8 memory was given one plate. Blood TCR repertoires of about five healthy adults were deeply sequenced to estimate repertoire size and the extent of clonotype sharing between individuals. To increase sequencing depth and limit assay-specific biases, TCR repertoire library preparation and sequencing were carried out by different laboratories using diverse techniques. Each donor's leukapheresis produced roughly between roughly 0.85 and 10 billion PBMCs. Beyond this particular receptor, the publication reports: Because the study included a small number of donors, the genetic and exposure-history diversity represented was limited. Across several donors, around 5.4% of naive CD4, roughly 3.4% of naive CD8, 2% to 2.5% of memory CD4, and about 0.44% of memory CD8 clonotypes were shared. Incomplete sequencing was indicated by rarefaction of sorted-subset datasets, despite the large sequencing depth. Naive subsets generally had larger estimated clonotype richness than memory subsets did. Sampling was restricted to blood, and TCR repertoires in tissue are likely to differ from TCR repertoires in blood. Clonotypes shared by all four sorted-subset donors showed higher generation probabilities than non-shared clonotypes. Pairwise subsampling led to the expectation that sequencing depth would affect the degree of clonotype sharing among donors.

CD8 naive samples were obtained by positive selection for CCR7 among CD45RO-negative cells, yielding a CD45RA+CCR7+ population from which TemRA cells were excluded. The donors were healthy, HIV-negative adults with no recently reported acute infections or vaccinations. All donors were Caucasian adults living in Nashville, Tennessee, USA. After blood collection by leukapheresis, PBMCs were isolated using Ficoll-Histopaque density gradient centrifugation and then cryopreserved in the vapor phase of liquid nitrogen. Analytical flow cytometry was used to check the purity and quantity of each magnetically sorted T cell population. From each sorted fraction, genomic DNA was isolated and quantified by UV absorbance on a Nanodrop 2000c. V lost 5 bases and J lost 1 base, and the count of bases not matched to a germline gene is 8. The germline V gene yields SGHAT for CDR1 and FQNNGV for CDR2. The CDR3 goes from the cysteine to the phenylalanine over 16 residues. Only the CDR3 DNA is retained, 48 bases long and in frame from the first base.

With respect to this clone: This receptor's antigen is unknown. Within one base of it there is no much larger clone, and no base qualities were kept.

TCR CDR3 regions were amplified from genomic DNA by multiplex PCR using the deep immunoSEQ assay. Extracted genomic DNA from each cell subset was distributed evenly across all wells of several immunoSEQ 96-well plates, and each plate was treated as a replicate. For sorted subsets, each replicate PCR was loaded with 200 to 250 ng genomic DNA, equivalent to approximately 27,000 T cell genomes. Purified libraries were quantified with a Qubit 3.0 fluorometer, sized on a Bioanalyzer 2100, and re-quantified with the KAPA Library Quantification kit. A separate single-read 150-cycle Illumina NextSeq 550 flow cell was used to sequence each immunoSEQ 96-well plate. In the authors' own workflow: Because the immunoSEQ output included only junctional sequences and no quality scores, the filtering could not be the same as the filtering used for full-length reads. To assign V/J genes and CDR3, sequences were annotated using PyIR, a Python wrapper for IgBLAST v1.9, with IMGT germline references. Reads were removed for weak V/J assignments (E-value above 1e-6), missing CDR3, stop codons, out-of-frame junctions, or ambiguous translated residues. A V3J clonotype was defined by an identical inferred V gene, J gene, and CDR3 amino acid sequence. Percentage overlap between repertoires was calculated by dividing the number of shared unique clonotypes by the size of the smaller repertoire. RTK rarefaction, the Chao1 estimator, and Recon v2.1 estimates of unobserved clonotypes were used to assess repertoire richness. For all TCRbeta clonotypes obtained by the gDNA method from a few donors, generation probabilities were computed with OLGA. Here the immuneACCESS table is served through TCRdb, limited to in-frame sequences with V and J called. Missing clones are a known gap in these copies; in checked studies unresolved V genes cover under half, and the rest lacks a known reason. From that table come the V and J calls and clone size; the DNA was used to work out D and trimming. Recorded for this sample are around 2.1 million clones; approximately 94% of them occurred a single time. The top ten clonotypes cover about 1.5% of the sample.

The sample taken for sequencing was naive CD8+ T cells from PBMCs. The cell subset or site label, as the study defines it: CD45RA+CCR7+. The sequence came from a man aged 18 to 30 in good health. Some clones in this sample may be carry-over from other donors' samples. The chain uses TRBV11-2 and TRBJ2-1; 7 nucleotides in the junction match TRBD1. DNA sequence: TGTGCCAGCAGCAGCCGGGACAGAAGATCCTACAATGAGCAGTTCTTC. Its protein is CASSSRDRRSYNEQFF.